This TCR beta chain came from a study of T cells in Graves' hyperthyroidism and ophthalmopathy. Germline V gives CDR1 SEHNR, CDR2 FQNEAQ (reference sequence). The trim removed 1 base at V and 5 bases at J, leaving 12 bases unmatched. The length of the CDR3 is 18 residues. This clonotype showed up many times. The antigen is not known. RNA transcripts provided the source from which TCR beta CDR3 regions were amplified. TCR CDR3 regions were first amplified by RT-PCR with HTBI primers. TCRdb reanalysed the multiplex PCR reads using MiXCR and keeps one entry per CDR3 protein. The sample records about 130,000 distinct CDR3 sequences, roughly 23% being singletons. Findings and limits, study-wide: Blood also held most thyroid clonotypes expanded beyond 0.001.

The chain couples TRBV7-9 to TRBJ2-5; 11 bases align to TRBD2. The sequenced sample was blood. This TCR came from a woman in her forties or fifties with Graves' hyperthyroidism that later progressed to Graves' ophthalmopathy. The CDR3 nucleotides read TGTGCCAGCAGCTTAGGCCTAGCGGGAGGCCTACCAGGGGAGACCCAGTACTTC. This translates into CASSLGLAGGLPGETQYF.